These 21 T cell receptor beta chains were all obtained from the same sample, sequenced in a study of human T cells and chemical hapten exposure. The time point is: patch test 2, 6 weeks after DPC sensitization. Noted treatment: therapeutic diphenylcyclopropenone sensitization with weekly scalp DPC. MiXCR, applied by TCRdb to the RACE reads, yields one record per CDR3 protein. Of approximately 84,000 distinct CDR3 sequences in the sample, roughly 10% are singletons; the top ten hold roughly 2.4%. The sample here was whole blood, taken in connection with sensitization to the hapten diphenylcyclopropenone (DPC). These receptors were taken from a woman aged 25 to 39 with alopecia areata. Some clones in this sample may be carry-over from other donors' samples.

This chain connects TRBV28 to TRBJ1-2; TRBD1 agrees at 7 bases. Germline V gene lookup returns CDR1 MDHEN and CDR2 SYDVKM. There are 15 residues in the CDR3. Trimming cost V 3 bases and J 6 bases; bases outside gene matches: 10. The CDR3: CASSFPGTAVNGYTF. CDR3 DNA sequence: TGTGCCAGCAGTTTTCCCGGGACAGCGGTGAATGGCTACACCTTC.

This clonotype was recorded at least ten times. The genes are TRBV4-1 and TRBJ1-5; TRBD1 matches 8 bases. The V segment lost 1 base and the J segment 6 bases; nucleotides outside the gene matches: 5. Per germline, CDR1 MGHRA and CDR2 YSYEKL. The CDR3 is made up of 15 amino acids. This CDR3 reads CASSQGTGRSQPQHF. The DNA of the CDR3 is TGCGCCAGCAGCCAAGGGACAGGGAGAAGTCAGCCCCAGCATTTT.

J is TRBJ2-3 and V is TRBV30; D is uncertain. The CDR3 spans 11 residues. The germline V gene has CDR1 GTSNPN and CDR2 SVGIG (reference sequence). The ends were cut back, 3 bases at V and 4 bases at J, with 5 bases in the middle. Written as DNA, the CDR3 is TGTGCCTGGAGGCCGGCAGATACGCAGTATTTT. Encoded protein: CAWRPADTQYF.

On this clonotype: One junction end disagrees with the germline gene, perhaps due to a read error. V usage is TRBV30 and J usage is TRBJ1-5, with TRBD1 identical over 7 bases. In germline, CDR1 is GTSNPN, CDR2 SVGIG (reference sequence). CDR3 length: 14 amino acids. As DNA, the CDR3 is TGTGCCTGGAGTGTCGGAGGGGGCAATCGGCCCCAGCATTTT. Its protein product is CAWSVGGGNRPQHF. Filled out from reference TRBV30 and TRBJ1-5, the complete variable domain reads SQTIHQWPATLVQPVGSPLSLECTVEGTSNPNLYWYRQAAGRGLQLLFYSVGIGQISSEVPQNLSASRPQDRQFILSSKKLLLSDSGFYLCAWSVGGGNRPQHFGDGTRLSIL.

The V call is TRBV6-1, the J call TRBJ1-5; D unresolved. Trimming pared 6 bases from V and 9 bases from J, leaving 15 bases between. Germline CDR1 MNHNS, CDR2 SASEGT. CDR3 length: 13 residues. In DNA, the CDR3 is TGTGCCAGCAGGGAGGCTAGTATCTTGCCCCAGCATTTT. Protein product: CASREASILPQHF.

This clonotype was counted at least ten times. This chain uses TRBV21-1 with TRBJ2-7; TRBD2, the table's D call, was not compared with the DNA. TRBV21-1 is reported as a pseudogene. This CDR3 has 19 amino acids. The DNA for the CDR3 is TGTGCCAGCAGCTCAAACTTCCTAGCGGGAGGCCCCTGGTCCTACGAGCAGTACTTC. It codes for CASSSNFLAGGPWSYEQYF.

This clonotype was recorded a few times. V gene TRBV5-1 combines with J gene TRBJ2-7, with unresolved D. V lost 3 bases, J lost 1 base, and 14 bases lay in between. CDR1 and CDR2 (germline): SGHRS, YFSETQ. There are 15 residues in the CDR3. CDR3 nucleotides: TGCGCCAGCAGCTCCGATCCTGGTGAGTCCTACGAGCAGTACTTC. Translating gives CASSSDPGESYEQYF.

The chain carries TRBV28 and TRBJ2-7; 13 bases fit TRBD2. This CDR3 comprises 14 residues. CDR1 MDHEN and CDR2 SYDVKM come from the germline V gene. V gave up 5 bases and J gave up 7 bases; unmatched junction bases: 5. The CDR3 DNA sequence: TGTGCCAGCAGTACTAGCGGGGGGGAGAGGGAGCAGTACTTC. Its translation is CASSTSGGEREQYF.

This clonotype has just a few counts. V gene TRBV4-1 combines with J gene TRBJ2-5; D tentatively fits TRBD1 or TRBD2 (5 bases each). The CDR3 sequence is 15 residues long. The V and J ends lost 0 bases and 4 bases respectively, with 12 bases between them. Germline-derived CDR1 and CDR2 are MGHRA and YSYEKL. This CDR3 is CASSQEGTASETQYF. DNA for the CDR3: TGCGCCAGCAGCCAAGAAGGGACCGCGTCAGAGACCCAGTACTTC.

This clonotype was seen only a few times. The gene calls are TRBV7-2 and TRBJ2-4, with D tentatively TRBD2 (6 bases). The CDR3 loop spans 14 amino acids. Per germline, CDR1 SGHTA and CDR2 FQGNSA. Trimming stripped 3 bases from V and 5 bases from J, with 11 bases between. The CDR3 DNA reads TGTGCCAGCAGCTTGGAGGGACGGCAAAACATTCAGTACTTC. Translated: CASSLEGRQNIQYF.

This clonotype was seen a handful of times. The chain joins TRBV6-1 to TRBJ1-5; a possible D gene is TRBD1 (5 bases). The CDR3 extends over 14 amino acids. V dropped 4 bases and J dropped 4 bases, with 11 bases sitting between them. Germline CDR1 MNHNS, CDR2 SASEGT. CDR3 amino acids: CASSGRQSNQPQHF. CDR3 DNA sequence: TGTGCCAGCAGTGGAAGACAGTCTAATCAGCCCCAGCATTTT.

This chain links TRBV27 with TRBJ2-3, with 13 bases fitting TRBD2. With V trimmed by 5 bases and J by 5 bases, 7 bases remained unmatched. The CDR3 totals 16 residues. Germline V gene data show CDR1 as MNHEY and CDR2 as SMNVEV (reference sequence). The CDR3 here is CASSPRLAGGVDTQYF. The CDR3 nucleotides read TGTGCCAGCAGTCCCCGACTAGCGGGGGGAGTAGATACGCAGTATTTT.

This clonotype was observed a handful of times. This rearrangement joins TRBV29-1 to TRBJ1-5; possibly TRBD1 for D (5 bases). The V end lost 7 bases, the J end lost 5 bases, and 18 bases lay between the germline ends. Per germline, CDR1 SQVTM and CDR2 ANQGSEA. CDR3 length: 14 residues. In DNA, the CDR3 is TGCAGCGCTGGAGGGGCAGGGCAGGATCAGCCCCAGCATTTT. It encodes CSAGGAGQDQPQHF. The entire variable domain, with the rest obtained from reference TRBV29-1 and TRBJ1-5, is as follows: SAVISQKPSRDICQRGTSLTIQCQVDSQVTMMFWYRQQPGQSLTLIATANQGSEATYESGFVIDKFPISRPNLTFSTLTVSNMSPEDSSIYLCSAGGAGQDQPQHFGDGTRLSIL.

This clonotype has a handful of counts. This chain links TRBV20-1 with TRBJ2-7; 7 bases line up with TRBD2. CDR1 is DFQATT and CDR2 is SNEGSKA in the germline V gene (reference sequence). The CDR3 extends over 17 amino acids. Losses at the gene ends were 0 bases for V and 2 bases for J; bases not matched to a gene: 13. The CDR3 loop reads CSARDRKGGSLTYEQYF. The CDR3 DNA reads as TGCAGTGCTAGAGACAGGAAGGGCGGGAGTCTCACCTACGAGCAGTACTTC.

This clonotype was detected many times. The chain recombines TRBV6-5 with TRBJ1-1; 7 bases fit TRBD1. Losses at the gene ends were 7 bases for V and 6 bases for J; bases not matched to a gene: 2. This CDR3 is 11 amino acids long. CDR1 and CDR2 (germline): MNHEY, SVGAGI. The CDR3 sequence: CASTRGAEAFF. Written as DNA, the CDR3 is TGTGCCAGCACCAGGGGGGCTGAAGCTTTCTTT.

This clonotype was seen repeatedly, ten times or more. V usage is TRBV20-1 and J usage is TRBJ2-4, with D possibly matching TRBD1 (5 bases). Germline V gives CDR1 DFQATT, CDR2 SNEGSKA (reference sequence). Trimming removed 1 base from V and 4 bases from J, with 8 bases in between. CDR3 length: 13 amino acids. The CDR3 is CSARVNRKNIQYF. For the CDR3, the DNA is TGCAGTGCTAGAGTTAACAGGAAAAACATTCAGTACTTC.

The V and J genes are TRBV28 and TRBJ2-7; 8 bases are a match to TRBD1. Germline V gene sequence: CDR1 MDHEN, CDR2 SYDVKM. The V gene end was trimmed by 10 bases and the J gene end by 9 bases; junction bases not matched to a gene: 8. This CDR3 comprises 11 residues. CDR3 nucleotides: TGTGCCACCACGGACAGGGTCGGGCAGTACTTC. Its protein is CATTDRVGQYF.

At least ten counts were recorded for this clonotype. The chain carries TRBV5-1 and TRBJ2-3, with 7 bases lining up with TRBD2. The germline gives CDR1 SGHRS, CDR2 YFSETQ. CDR3 length: 17 amino acids. Losses at the gene ends were 0 bases for V and 1 base for J; bases not matched to a gene: 8. CDR3: CASSLAKASGGTDTQYF. The CDR3 DNA reads as TGCGCCAGCAGCTTGGCCAAGGCTAGCGGCGGCACAGATACGCAGTATTTT.

This clonotype was counted at least ten times. The chain employs TRBV18 and TRBJ2-3; 9 bases fit TRBD1. Germline CDR1 and CDR2: KGHSH and LQKENI. The junction had 14 bases not matched to a gene; V was cut back by 6 bases and J by 7 bases. The CDR3 is 16 residues long. The CDR3 DNA follows: TGTGCCAGCTCCCTTCAGGGACAGGGTCTTGGGAATACGCAGTATTTT. This codes for CASSLQGQGLGNTQYF. Looking up the rest from reference TRBV18 and TRBJ2-3 gives the full variable domain: NAGVMQNPRHLVRRRGQEARLRCSPMKGHSHVYWYRQLPEEGLKFMVYLQKENIIDESGMPKERFSAEFPKEGPSILRIQQVVRGDSAAYFCASSLQGQGLGNTQYFGPGTRLTVL.

This clonotype was seen a few times. The chain employs TRBV12-3 or TRBV12-4 and TRBJ1-6; 8 positions match TRBD1. The CDR3 runs to 14 residues. V lost 5 bases, J lost 9 bases, and 6 bases stayed unmatched. DNA of the CDR3: TGTGCCAGCAGTCGGGCAGGGGGCGGTTCACCCCTCCACTTT. Its translation: CASSRAGGGSPLHF.

This clonotype was seen a few times. This sequence joins TRBV7-9 and TRBJ1-2; a weak D match, TRBD1 (6 bases). V lost 5 bases to trimming and J lost 1 base, with 8 bases between them. Germline V gene lookup returns CDR1 SEHNR and CDR2 FQNEAQ (reference sequence). The CDR3 is 13 residues long. The CDR3 coding sequence is TGTGCCAGCAGCCGGGACAATAACTATGGCTACACCTTC. Encoded protein: CASSRDNNYGYTF.